A selection of T cell receptor beta chains follows, all from one sample in a study of blood T cell repertoires in COVID-19. Repertoires were generated with immunoSEQ multiplex PCR, while TCRdb's copy carries only in-frame clones and drops some. The data show tens of thousands of clones, 78% seen once. Sequenced input: peripheral blood. Receptors were obtained from a man in his 70s with COVID-19, enrolled during active disease. Both conserved end residues are part of each CDR3. Fields, in order: J gene, D gene, clone size, V gene, CDR3 protein, CDR3 DNA. D genes are given only for firm matches. Clone size, where shown, is once, few, many, or a class for clones that have expanded.

j_gene: TRBJ1-1
d_gene: .
abundance: .
v_gene: TRBV28
CDR3aa: CASIRGWTEAFF
CDR3nt: TGTGCCAGCATAAGGGGGTGGACTGAAGCTTTCTTT

j_gene: TRBJ1-5
d_gene: TRBD1
abundance: .
v_gene: TRBV5-6
CDR3aa: CASSSQGRDQPQHF
CDR3nt: TGTGCCAGCAGCTCACAGGGGCGCGATCAGCCCCAGCATTTT

j_gene: TRBJ1-1
d_gene: TRBD1
abundance: .
v_gene: TRBV5-1
CDR3aa: CASRPGTENTEAFF
CDR3nt: TGCGCCAGCAGGCCCGGGACAGAGAACACTGAAGCTTTCTTT

j_gene: TRBJ2-7
d_gene: TRBD2
abundance: once
v_gene: TRBV6-2/TRBV6-3
CDR3aa: CASSTRIGLARYEQYF
CDR3nt: TGTGCCAGCAGCACCCGGATTGGACTAGCGAGGTACGAGCAGTACTTC

j_gene: TRBJ1-1
d_gene: .
abundance: .
v_gene: TRBV7-2
CDR3aa: CASNRDTEAFF
CDR3nt: TGTGCCAGCAATCGGGACACTGAAGCTTTCTTT

j_gene: TRBJ2-7
d_gene: TRBD2
abundance: .
v_gene: TRBV7-2
CDR3aa: CASSAPGGYGSYEQYF
CDR3nt: TGTGCCAGCAGCGCCCCGGGAGGGTACGGTTCCTACGAGCAGTACTTC

j_gene: TRBJ2-1
d_gene: .
abundance: .
v_gene: TRBV5-1
CDR3aa: CASSLAMSSVSSYNEQFF
CDR3nt: TGCGCCAGCAGCTTGGCGATGTCTAGCGTAAGCTCCTACAATGAGCAGTTCTTC

j_gene: TRBJ1-3
d_gene: .
abundance: .
v_gene: TRBV28
CDR3aa: CASSPFRANSGNTIYF
CDR3nt: TGTGCCAGCAGTCCATTCAGGGCGAACTCTGGAAACACCATATATTTT

j_gene: TRBJ2-5
d_gene: .
abundance: .
v_gene: TRBV7-9
CDR3aa: CASSFRELETQYF
CDR3nt: TGTGCCAGCAGCTTCCGGGAGTTGGAGACCCAGTACTTC

j_gene: TRBJ2-7
d_gene: TRBD2
abundance: .
v_gene: TRBV27
CDR3aa: CASSIRLAGGVSEQYF
CDR3nt: TGTGCCAGCAGTATACGACTAGCGGGAGGGGTTAGCGAGCAGTACTTC

j_gene: TRBJ1-2
d_gene: TRBD1
abundance: .
v_gene: TRBV5-1
CDR3aa: CASSLVLLGTGSSGYTF
CDR3nt: TGCGCCAGCAGCTTGGTCTTACTCGGGACAGGGAGTTCTGGCTACACCTTC

j_gene: TRBJ1-6
d_gene: TRBD1
abundance: .
v_gene: TRBV11-3
CDR3aa: CASSPQDRGNSPLHF
CDR3nt: TGTGCCAGCAGCCCCCAGGACAGGGGTAATTCACCCCTCCACTTT

j_gene: TRBJ2-1
d_gene: .
abundance: .
v_gene: TRBV1
CDR3aa: CTSSQVEVITGLADLSYNEQFF
CDR3nt: TGCACCAGCAGCCAAGTTGAGGTAATTACTGGACTAGCGGACCTCTCCTACAATGAGCAGTTCTTC

j_gene: TRBJ1-6
d_gene: .
abundance: few
v_gene: TRBV30
CDR3aa: CAWNPNRNSPLHF
CDR3nt: TGTGCCTGGAATCCAAACAGGAATTCACCCCTCCACTTT

j_gene: TRBJ1-1
d_gene: .
abundance: .
v_gene: TRBV5-6
CDR3aa: CASSFLGQSLNTEAFF
CDR3nt: TGTGCCAGCAGCTTTTTAGGACAGAGCTTGAACACTGAAGCTTTCTTT

j_gene: TRBJ1-1
d_gene: .
abundance: .
v_gene: TRBV24-1
CDR3aa: CATTSPETTGAVTEAFF
CDR3nt: TGTGCCACCACCTCACCTGAGACGACAGGAGCAGTCACTGAAGCTTTCTTT

j_gene: TRBJ1-3
d_gene: .
abundance: .
v_gene: TRBV19
CDR3aa: CASTEDWRGTGNTIYF
CDR3nt: TGTGCCAGTACCGAAGATTGGCGGGGAACCGGGAACACCATATATTTT

j_gene: TRBJ2-1
d_gene: .
abundance: .
v_gene: TRBV4-1
CDR3aa: CASSDGLIYNEQFF
CDR3nt: TGCGCCAGCAGCGACGGACTGATCTACAATGAGCAGTTCTTC

j_gene: TRBJ2-2
d_gene: .
abundance: .
v_gene: TRBV15
CDR3aa: CATTPGRAVTGELFF
CDR3nt: TGTGCCACCACCCCCGGCAGGGCGGTGACCGGGGAGCTGTTTTTT

j_gene: TRBJ1-1
d_gene: .
abundance: .
v_gene: TRBV7-2
CDR3aa: CASSVAGIRTEAFF
CDR3nt: TGTGCCAGCAGCGTTGCAGGGATCCGCACTGAAGCTTTCTTT

j_gene: TRBJ1-2
d_gene: TRBD1
abundance: medium-sized
v_gene: TRBV29-1
CDR3aa: CSVDGHDDRGFTYGYTF
CDR3nt: TGCAGCGTCGACGGACATGACGACAGGGGTTTTACCTATGGCTACACCTTC

j_gene: TRBJ1-4
d_gene: TRBD1
abundance: .
v_gene: TRBV29-1
CDR3aa: CSVAWAGGDEKLFF
CDR3nt: TGCAGCGTCGCCTGGGCAGGGGGCGATGAAAAACTGTTTTTT

j_gene: TRBJ1-2
d_gene: TRBD1
abundance: .
v_gene: TRBV5-6
CDR3aa: CASSFDRDGGYTF
CDR3nt: TGTGCCAGCAGCTTCGACAGGGACGGCGGCTACACCTTC

j_gene: TRBJ1-3
d_gene: .
abundance: .
v_gene: TRBV19
CDR3aa: CASSVPPQAGNTIYF
CDR3nt: TGTGCCAGTAGTGTACCACCTCAGGCCGGAAACACCATATATTTT

j_gene: TRBJ2-3
d_gene: TRBD2
abundance: .
v_gene: TRBV11-3
CDR3aa: CASSTPGLAADTQYF
CDR3nt: TGTGCCAGCAGCACGCCGGGACTAGCCGCAGATACGCAGTATTTT

j_gene: TRBJ2-7
d_gene: TRBD1
abundance: few
v_gene: TRBV6-5
CDR3aa: CASSPAGTGHLEQYF
CDR3nt: TGTGCCAGCAGTCCAGCCGGGACAGGGCATCTCGAGCAGTACTTC

j_gene: TRBJ1-6
d_gene: .
abundance: few
v_gene: TRBV11-2
CDR3aa: CASSDQNSPLHF
CDR3nt: TGTGCCAGCAGCGATCAGAACTCACCCCTCCACTTT

j_gene: TRBJ2-1
d_gene: .
abundance: .
v_gene: TRBV11-3
CDR3aa: CASSPGGLHEQFF
CDR3nt: TGTGCCAGCAGCCCGGGGGGCCTACATGAGCAGTTCTTC

j_gene: TRBJ2-3
d_gene: TRBD2
abundance: .
v_gene: TRBV6-5
CDR3aa: CASSSGVAGSTDTQYF
CDR3nt: TGTGCCAGCAGTTCCGGAGTAGCGGGTAGCACAGATACGCAGTATTTT

j_gene: TRBJ1-6
d_gene: .
abundance: .
v_gene: TRBV5-1
CDR3aa: CASCSGVYDSPLHF
CDR3nt: TGCGCCAGCTGCTCGGGGGTATATGATTCACCCCTCCACTTT

j_gene: TRBJ1-2
d_gene: .
abundance: .
v_gene: TRBV5-4
CDR3aa: CASRAPGAGYGYTF
CDR3nt: TGTGCCAGCAGAGCTCCAGGGGCGGGCTATGGCTACACCTTC

j_gene: TRBJ2-1
d_gene: TRBD2
abundance: .
v_gene: TRBV7-6
CDR3aa: CASSLGLGGEQFF
CDR3nt: TGTGCCAGCAGCTTGGGACTAGGAGGTGAGCAGTTCTTC

j_gene: TRBJ2-1
d_gene: TRBD2
abundance: once
v_gene: TRBV6-2/TRBV6-3
CDR3aa: CASSRAGASSYNEQFF
CDR3nt: TGTGCCAGCAGCCGAGCGGGGGCGAGCTCCTACAATGAGCAGTTCTTC

j_gene: TRBJ2-1
d_gene: .
abundance: .
v_gene: TRBV20-1
CDR3aa: CSARPGNEQFF
CDR3nt: TGCAGTGCTAGACCAGGCAATGAGCAGTTCTTC

j_gene: TRBJ2-1
d_gene: .
abundance: few
v_gene: TRBV7-9
CDR3aa: CAIPGERRNYEQFF
CDR3nt: TGTGCCATACCCGGAGAGAGGAGGAACTATGAGCAGTTCTTC

j_gene: TRBJ1-4
d_gene: .
abundance: .
v_gene: TRBV3-1/TRBV3-2
CDR3aa: CASSTYQGWGEKLFF
CDR3nt: TGTGCCAGCAGCACCTACCAGGGATGGGGTGAAAAACTGTTTTTT

j_gene: TRBJ1-4
d_gene: .
abundance: .
v_gene: TRBV2
CDR3aa: CASGGGFRPGEKLFF
CDR3nt: TGTGCCAGCGGAGGAGGTTTCCGACCCGGGGAAAAACTGTTTTTT